This T cell receptor (beta chain) came from a study of human T cells and chemical hapten exposure. Time point here: patch test 2, 6 weeks after DPC sensitization. Specified treatment: therapeutic diphenylcyclopropenone sensitization with weekly scalp DPC. TCRdb reanalysed the RACE reads using MiXCR and keeps one entry per CDR3 protein. The sample has approximately 97,000 distinct CDR3 sequences, over 10% seen once. The germline CDR1 and CDR2 sequences are MDHEN and SYDVKM. CDR3 length: 15 residues. In its sample, this clonotype was seen a few times. Sequence at one end of the junction differs from germline and may be a read error.

The origin of this receptor is a woman aged 40-49 years with alopecia areata. Some clones in this sample may be carry-over from other donors' samples. The source was whole blood, collected in connection with sensitization to the hapten diphenylcyclopropenone (DPC). The J gene is TRBJ2-7, the V gene TRBV28; 10 bases match TRBD1. CDR3 sequence reads: CTSSRGGTGVYEQYF. The CDR3 region has the DNA TGTACCAGCAGCCGAGGCGGGACAGGGGTCTACGAGCAGTACTTC.